Below are 19 T cell receptor beta chains sequenced from a single sample in a study of molecular identifiers for immune sequencing clone quantification. TCRdb fed the PCR reads into MiXCR, producing one record per CDR3 protein. The sample includes under 600,000 distinct CDR3 sequences, 20% to 25% of them seen just once. The sequencing input was naive CD8+ T cells from blood, with Jurkat cell RNA spiked in. Noted subset: FACS-sorted CD8+CD4-CCR7+CD45RA+ naive T cells. The source of these receptors is a human donor in good health. Some libraries in this study had Jurkat cell RNA spiked in.

This clonotype was picked up a small number of times. The genes are TRBV2 and TRBJ2-7; no clear D. Per the germline V gene, CDR1 is SNHLY and CDR2 is FYNNEI. CDR3 length: 12 amino acids. The germline V and J ends were trimmed by 4 bases and 5 bases, with 9 bases remaining between them. CDR3 amino acids: CASSVEGNEQYF. For the CDR3, the DNA is TGTGCCAGCAGTGTCGAAGGGAACGAGCAGTACTTC.

Details on this clonotype: A junction boundary mismatches the germline segment, possibly from a read error. The chain joins TRBV6-5 to TRBJ2-7, with D tentatively TRBD1 or TRBD2 (5 bases each). Germline CDR1 MNHEY, CDR2 SVGAGI. The CDR3 sequence is 15 residues long. In DNA form, the CDR3 reads TGTGCCAGCAGTTACTCCGGGACGGGCTCCCACGAGCAGTACTTC. This codes for CASSYSGTGSHEQYF.

This clonotype was seen ten or more times. The gene calls are TRBV28 and TRBJ1-1; 9 positions agree with TRBD1. The CDR3 loop spans 16 amino acids. J was trimmed by 0 bases and V by 5 bases; bases with no gene match: 7. Per germline, CDR1 MDHEN and CDR2 SYDVKM. The CDR3 nucleotides are TGTGCCAGCAGTGGTCGGACAGGGGCCTTGAACACTGAAGCTTTCTTT. It specifies CASSGRTGALNTEAFF.

This clonotype has more than one count but fewer than ten. The DNA of the CDR3 is TGCGCCAGCAGCTGGGGACAGGGTAGCCTACCCTACAATGAGCAGTTCTTC. Its protein is CASSWGQGSLPYNEQFF. This chain uses TRBV5-1 with TRBJ2-1; 9 bases align to TRBD1. The CDR3 spans 17 residues. Germline CDR1 is SGHRS and CDR2 is YFSETQ. V trimming: 3 bases; J trimming: 2 bases; junction bases outside the gene matches: 9. The entire variable domain, with the rest obtained from reference TRBV5-1 and TRBJ2-1, is as follows: KAGVTQTPRYLIKTRGQQVTLSCSPISGHRSVSWYQQTPGQGLQFLFEYFSETQRNKGNFPGRFSGRQFSNSRSEMNVSTLELGDSALYLCASSWGQGSLPYNEQFFGPGTRLTVL.

For the CDR3, the DNA is TGCGCCAGCAGCCAAGGCCCCTTGGACTACGAGCAGTACTTC. Amino acid sequence: CASSQGPLDYEQYF. The chain recombines TRBV4-3 with TRBJ2-7; D gene ambiguous. Per the germline V gene, CDR1 is LGHNA and CDR2 is YSLEER. Trimming shortened V by 1 base and J by 3 bases, and 10 bases separated the two germline ends. The CDR3 sequence is 14 residues long.

V is TRBV4-3 and J is TRBJ2-3, with D perhaps matching TRBD1 (5 bases). Germline V gene data show CDR1 as LGHNA and CDR2 as YSLEER. There are 16 residues in the CDR3. V shed 0 bases and J shed 4 bases, with 14 bases lying between them. CDR3 protein: CASSQDLAGLSDTQYF. CDR3 coding DNA: TGCGCCAGCAGCCAAGATCTGGCAGGGCTCTCAGATACGCAGTATTTT.

A few counts support this clonotype. V usage is TRBV11-3 and J usage is TRBJ2-2, with unresolved D. Germline V gives CDR1 SGHNT, CDR2 YENEEA. The germline V and J ends were trimmed by 1 base and 6 bases, with 6 bases remaining between them. The CDR3 spans 13 residues. The CDR3 loop reads CASSLVPAGELFF. Written as DNA, the CDR3 is TGTGCCAGCAGCTTAGTGCCCGCCGGGGAGCTGTTTTTT.

A remark on this clonotype: This may be a read error: a much more frequent sequence differs by one nucleotide. The rearrangement uses TRBV5-6 and TRBJ1-6; D not resolved. V lost 0 bases, J lost 0 bases, and 7 bases lay in between. The CDR3 is made up of 16 amino acids. Per germline, CDR1 SGHDT and CDR2 YYEEEE. The CDR3 DNA follows: TGTGCCAGCAGCTTGGCGGGGAACTCCTATAATTCACCCCTCCACTTT. Its translation: CASSLAGNSYNSPLHF.

The chain joins TRBV29-1 to TRBJ2-1; 13 bases match TRBD2. CDR1 SQVTM and CDR2 ANQGSEA come from the germline V gene. V dropped 4 bases and J dropped 5; count of bases not matched to a gene: 5. The CDR3 consists of 15 residues. CDR3 loop: CSVGPGLAGHNEQFF. DNA for the CDR3: TGCAGCGTTGGACCGGGACTAGCGGGACACAATGAGCAGTTCTTC.

In its sample, this clonotype was seen a few times. The chain recombines TRBV9 with TRBJ1-3; 7 nucleotides agree with TRBD1. Losses at the gene ends were 4 bases for V and 0 bases for J; bases not matched to a gene: 7. Germline CDR1 and CDR2: SGDLS and YYNGEE. The CDR3 runs to 16 residues. The DNA for the CDR3 is TGTGCCAGCAGCCCCGAGACAGGGAACTCTGGAAACACCATATATTTT. It yields the protein CASSPETGNSGNTIYF.

The sample holds many counts of this clonotype. The CDR3 region is CASSRSERGGAILGEQYF. The DNA of the CDR3 is TGTGCCAGCAGTCGCTCCGAGCGTGGGGGCGCCATTCTCGGCGAGCAGTACTTC. The chain has TRBV7-6 and TRBJ2-7, with TRBD1 as a possible D gene (6 bases). The CDR3 is 18 residues long. Looked up from germline, CDR1 is SGHVS and CDR2 is FNYEAQ. V shed 6 bases and J shed 6 bases, with 30 bases lying between them.

This clonotype has only a few counts. This chain uses TRBV30 with TRBJ2-7; weak D call: TRBD1 (6 bases). Germline V gives CDR1 GTSNPN, CDR2 SVGIG (reference sequence). The V gene lost 2 bases and the J gene lost 2 bases, with 10 bases spanning the gap. CDR3 length: 13 amino acids. CDR3 DNA: TGTGCCTGGAGTACCGGACAGACCTACGAGCAGTACTTC. Encoded protein: CAWSTGQTYEQYF.

This clonotype was observed at least ten times. V and J are TRBV28 and TRBJ1-2, with D unresolved. Germline CDR1 reads MDHEN; CDR2 reads SYDVKM. This CDR3 is built from 12 residues. V was clipped by 4 bases and J by 11 bases, with 14 bases between them. CDR3 DNA: TGTGCCAGCAGTTCCTGGATAGAGGGTTACACCTTC. Translation: CASSSWIEGYTF.

In its sample, this clonotype was seen many times. The chain uses TRBV27 and TRBJ2-3, with 8 bases aligning to TRBD2. The junction had 4 bases not matched to a gene; V was cut back by 4 bases and J by 1 base. The germline CDR1 and CDR2 sequences are MNHEY and SMNVEV (reference sequence). This CDR3 spans 15 amino acids. CDR3 in DNA: TGTGCCAGCAGTTCGGGGACTAGGGGCACAGATACGCAGTATTTT. This sequence encodes CASSSGTRGTDTQYF.

V gene TRBV6-6 combines with J gene TRBJ1-5, with a weak D call TRBD1 (5 bases). This CDR3 spans 15 amino acids. Per germline, CDR1 MNHNY and CDR2 SVGAGI (reference sequence). V was clipped by 6 bases and J by 8 bases, with 20 bases between them. This chain's CDR3 is CASSQGTVDWEPQHF. For the CDR3, the DNA is TGTGCCAGCAGCCAAGGGACGGTCGATTGGGAGCCCCAGCATTTT.

This clonotype was picked up many times. This sequence joins TRBV7-8 and TRBJ2-2; no firm D call. The CDR3 spans 11 residues. V dropped 2 bases and J dropped 8 bases, with 3 bases sitting between them. In germline, CDR1 is SGHVS, CDR2 FQNEAQ. This chain's CDR3 is CASSLIGELFF. The CDR3 DNA reads TGTGCCAGCAGCTTAATTGGGGAGCTGTTTTTT.

At least ten counts were recorded for this clonotype. The CDR3, as DNA: TGCAGCGTTGAAGCTCTCCTAGGGTCAGCGAGGGCTGATACGCAGTATTTT. Residues: CSVEALLGSARADTQYF. The chain has TRBV29-1 and TRBJ2-3, with D tentatively TRBD2 (5 bases). Germline V gene lookup returns CDR1 SQVTM and CDR2 ANQGSEA. This CDR3 spans 17 amino acids. The germline V and J ends were trimmed by 1 base and 6 bases, with 23 bases remaining between them.

A remark on this clonotype: A much larger clonotype is one base distant, so this may be a read error. The chain combines TRBV7-2 with TRBJ2-1, with D unresolved. Trimming pared 1 base from V and 2 bases from J, leaving 12 bases between. CDR3 length: 16 residues. Germline CDR1 SGHTA, CDR2 FQGNSA. The CDR3 loop reads CASSLGPARTYNEQFF. The DNA for the CDR3 is TGTGCCAGCAGCTTAGGACCAGCGCGAACCTACAATGAGCAGTTCTTC.

This clonotype has more than one count but fewer than ten. The V gene is TRBV30, the J gene TRBJ2-1; tentatively, D is TRBD2 (5 bases). V was clipped by 0 bases and J by 8 bases, with 17 bases between them. CDR3 length equals 15 residues. Germline values: CDR1 GTSNPN, CDR2 SVGIG (reference sequence). CDR3: CAWSVLSSRLDEQFF. CDR3 bases: TGTGCCTGGAGTGTATTGTCTAGCCGTTTGGATGAGCAGTTCTTC.